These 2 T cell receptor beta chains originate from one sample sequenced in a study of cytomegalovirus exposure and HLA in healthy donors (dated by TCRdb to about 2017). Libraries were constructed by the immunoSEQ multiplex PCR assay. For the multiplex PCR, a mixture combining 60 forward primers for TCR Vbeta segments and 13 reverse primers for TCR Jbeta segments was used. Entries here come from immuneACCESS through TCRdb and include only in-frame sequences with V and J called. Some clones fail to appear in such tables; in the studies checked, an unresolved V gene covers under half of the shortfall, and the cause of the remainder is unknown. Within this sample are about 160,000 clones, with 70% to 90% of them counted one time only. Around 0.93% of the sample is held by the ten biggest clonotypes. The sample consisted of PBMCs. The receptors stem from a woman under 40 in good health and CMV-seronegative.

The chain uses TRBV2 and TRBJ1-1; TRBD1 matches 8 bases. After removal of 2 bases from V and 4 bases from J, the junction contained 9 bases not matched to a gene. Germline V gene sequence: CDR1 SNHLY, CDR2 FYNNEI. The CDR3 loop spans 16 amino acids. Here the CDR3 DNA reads TGTGCCAGCAGTGAACGGACAGGGAGGTTGAGCACTGAAGCTTTCTTT. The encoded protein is CASSERTGRLSTEAFF.

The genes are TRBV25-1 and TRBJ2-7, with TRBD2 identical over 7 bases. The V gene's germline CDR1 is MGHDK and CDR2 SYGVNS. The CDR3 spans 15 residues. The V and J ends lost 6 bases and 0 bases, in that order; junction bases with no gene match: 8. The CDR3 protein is CASSAPSGSSYEQYF. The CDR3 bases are TGTGCCAGCAGCGCCCCTAGCGGTAGCTCCTACGAGCAGTACTTC.